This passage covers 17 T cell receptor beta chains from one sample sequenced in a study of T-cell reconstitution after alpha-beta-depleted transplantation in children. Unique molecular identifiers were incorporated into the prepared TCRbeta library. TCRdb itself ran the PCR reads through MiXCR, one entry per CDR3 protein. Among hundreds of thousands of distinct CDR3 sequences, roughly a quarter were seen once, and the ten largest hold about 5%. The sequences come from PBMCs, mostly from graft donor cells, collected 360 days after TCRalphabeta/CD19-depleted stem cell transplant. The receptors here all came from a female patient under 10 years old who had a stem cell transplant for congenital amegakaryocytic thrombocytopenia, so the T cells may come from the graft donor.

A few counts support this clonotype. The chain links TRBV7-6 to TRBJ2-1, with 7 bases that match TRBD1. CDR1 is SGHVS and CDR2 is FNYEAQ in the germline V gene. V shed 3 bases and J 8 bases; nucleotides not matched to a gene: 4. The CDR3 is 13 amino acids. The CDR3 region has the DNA TGTGCCAGCAGCTTGGGACAGAGGGATGAGCAGTTCTTC. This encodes CASSLGQRDEQFF.

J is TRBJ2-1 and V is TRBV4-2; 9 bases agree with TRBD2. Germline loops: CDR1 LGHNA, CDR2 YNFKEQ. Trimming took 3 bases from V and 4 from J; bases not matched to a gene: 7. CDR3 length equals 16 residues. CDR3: CASSQAGLAGYNEQFF. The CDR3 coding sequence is TGTGCCAGCAGCCAGGCGGGACTAGCTGGGTACAATGAGCAGTTCTTC.

The CDR3 region has the DNA TGTGCCAGCAGTTCCCGAAGCGTCATGAACACTGAAGCTTTCTTT. Protein product: CASSSRSVMNTEAFF. The chain carries TRBV6-7 and TRBJ1-1; D gene unclear. TRBV6-7 is an ORF, and what it does is uncertain. CDR3 length: 15 residues. Trimming took off 4 bases at V and 0 bases at J, with 12 bases between the two ends.

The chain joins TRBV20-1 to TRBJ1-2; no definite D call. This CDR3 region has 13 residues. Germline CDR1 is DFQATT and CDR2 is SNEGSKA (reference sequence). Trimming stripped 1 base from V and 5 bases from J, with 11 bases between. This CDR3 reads CSARVNRDYGYTF. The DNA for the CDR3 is TGCAGTGCTAGAGTAAATCGGGATTATGGCTACACCTTC.

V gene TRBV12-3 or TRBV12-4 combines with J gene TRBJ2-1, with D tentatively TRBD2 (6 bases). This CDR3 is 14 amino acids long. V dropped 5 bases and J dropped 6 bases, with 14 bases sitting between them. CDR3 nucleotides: TGTGCCAGCAGTAGAGAGCGGGCCGCCAATGAGCAGTTCTTC. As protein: CASSRERAANEQFF.

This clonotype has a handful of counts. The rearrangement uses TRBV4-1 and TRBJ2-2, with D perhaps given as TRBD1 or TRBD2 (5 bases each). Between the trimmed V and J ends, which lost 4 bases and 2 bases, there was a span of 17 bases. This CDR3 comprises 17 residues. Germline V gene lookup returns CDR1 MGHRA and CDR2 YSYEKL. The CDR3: CASSPRPGPDNTGELFF. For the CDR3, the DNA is TGCGCCAGCAGCCCCCGCCCGGGGCCGGATAACACCGGGGAGCTGTTTTTT.

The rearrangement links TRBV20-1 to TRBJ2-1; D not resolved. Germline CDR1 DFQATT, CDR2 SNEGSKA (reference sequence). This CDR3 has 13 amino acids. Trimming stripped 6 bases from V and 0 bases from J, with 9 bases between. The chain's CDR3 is CSATQSSYNEQFF. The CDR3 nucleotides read TGCAGTGCGACCCAGAGCTCCTACAATGAGCAGTTCTTC.

The DNA for the CDR3 is TGTGCCAGCAGTTACTCGATGGGGTCGAACACCGGGGAGCTGTTTTTT. Protein sequence: CASSYSMGSNTGELFF. The V gene is TRBV6-2 or TRBV6-3, the J gene TRBJ2-2, with D uncertain. Germline-derived CDR1 and CDR2 are MNHEY and SVGEGT. There are 16 residues in the CDR3. Trimming removed 0 bases at V and 0 bases at J, with 8 bases between.

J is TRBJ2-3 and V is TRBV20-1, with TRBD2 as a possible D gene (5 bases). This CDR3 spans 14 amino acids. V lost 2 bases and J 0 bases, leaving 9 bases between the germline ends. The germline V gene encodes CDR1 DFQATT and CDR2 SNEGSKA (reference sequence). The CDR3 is CSARTLESTDTQYF. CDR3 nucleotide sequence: TGCAGTGCTAGAACACTAGAAAGCACAGATACGCAGTATTTT.

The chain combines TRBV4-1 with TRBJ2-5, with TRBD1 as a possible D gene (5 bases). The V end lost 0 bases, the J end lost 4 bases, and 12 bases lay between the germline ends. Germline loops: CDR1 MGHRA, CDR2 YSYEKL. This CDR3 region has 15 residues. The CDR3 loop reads CASSQERSGAETQYF. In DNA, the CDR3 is TGCGCCAGCAGCCAAGAGAGATCTGGGGCAGAGACCCAGTACTTC.

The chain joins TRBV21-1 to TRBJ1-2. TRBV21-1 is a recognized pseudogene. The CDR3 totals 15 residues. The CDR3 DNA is TGTGCCAGCAGCAAGAGGGAGAAAAAAAAAGGGGGCTACACCTTC. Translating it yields CASSKREKKKGGYTF.

CDR3 sequence (DNA): TGCAGTGCAAGGACAGGGCCATCCACAGATACGCAGTATTTT. Translated: CSARTGPSTDTQYF. The J gene is TRBJ2-3, the V gene TRBV20-1, with 8 positions matching TRBD1. The V gene end was trimmed by 6 bases and the J gene end by 2 bases; junction bases not matched to a gene: 7. The CDR3 is 14 residues long. Germline values: CDR1 DFQATT, CDR2 SNEGSKA (reference sequence).

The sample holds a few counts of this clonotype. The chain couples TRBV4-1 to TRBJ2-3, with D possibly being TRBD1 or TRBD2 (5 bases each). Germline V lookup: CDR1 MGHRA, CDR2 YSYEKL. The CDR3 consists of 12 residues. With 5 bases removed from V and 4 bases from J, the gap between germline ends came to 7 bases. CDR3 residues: CASSRGADTQYF. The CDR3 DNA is TGCGCCAGCAGCAGAGGGGCAGATACGCAGTATTTT.

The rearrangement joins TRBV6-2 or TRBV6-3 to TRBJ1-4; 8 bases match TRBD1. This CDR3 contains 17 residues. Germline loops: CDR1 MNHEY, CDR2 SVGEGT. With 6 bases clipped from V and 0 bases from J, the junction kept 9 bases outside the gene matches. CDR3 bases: TGTGCCAGCAGCCGGAGACAGGGGAGTTCAACTAATGAAAAACTGTTTTTT. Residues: CASSRRQGSSTNEKLFF.

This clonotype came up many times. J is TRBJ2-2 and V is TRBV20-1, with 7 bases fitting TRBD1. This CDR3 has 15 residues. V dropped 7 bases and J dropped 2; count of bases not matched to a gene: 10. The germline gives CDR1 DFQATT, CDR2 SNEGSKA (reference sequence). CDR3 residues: CSVRRGGSNTGELFF. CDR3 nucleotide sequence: TGCAGTGTGAGGAGAGGGGGCTCTAACACCGGGGAGCTGTTTTTT.

For the CDR3, the DNA is TGTGCCATCAGATTAGCGGATGAGCAGTTCTTC. It yields the protein CAIRLADEQFF. The J gene is TRBJ2-1, the V gene TRBV10-3; a possible D gene is TRBD2 (6 bases). Trimming pared 6 bases from V and 8 bases from J, leaving 8 bases between. CDR3 size: 11 residues. The germline V gene has CDR1 ENHRY and CDR2 SYGVKD.

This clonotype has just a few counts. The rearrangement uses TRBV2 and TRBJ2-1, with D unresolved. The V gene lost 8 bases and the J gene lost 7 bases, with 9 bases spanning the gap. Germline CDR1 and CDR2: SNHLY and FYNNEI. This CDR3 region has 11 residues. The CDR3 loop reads CASVLRNEQFF. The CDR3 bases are TGTGCCAGCGTACTGCGTAATGAGCAGTTCTTC.